This section outlines one T cell receptor (beta chain) sequence together with its context. This sample stems from a study of coeliac disease. The CDR3 runs to 23 residues. Per germline, CDR1 MDHEN and CDR2 SYDVKM. V dropped 5 bases and J dropped 2; count of bases not matched to a gene: 29. The assay was immunoSEQ multiplex PCR, and TCRdb's table has in-frame clones only and misses some. The data hold under 3,000 clones, with about three fifths observed a single time. The receptor was isolated from a woman aged 70-85 years with celiac disease on a gluten-free diet. Sequenced material: intraepithelial lymphocytes from the gut. The chain is built from TRBV28 and TRBJ2-1, with 8 bases fitting TRBD1. CDR3 DNA: TGTGCCAGCAGTCACCCACGACAGGGGCGAGGTCCCGAGGTTTCCTACACCTACAATGAGCAGTTCTTC. It specifies CASSHPRQGRGPEVSYTYNEQFF.